The 24 T cell receptor beta chains below come from one sample, sequenced in a study of regulatory T cells in long-lasting Graves disease. Time point denoted: newly diagnosed GD, antithyroid drugs for less than 3 months. After RNA was extracted from PBMCs, the TCR library was made from it. Sequencing libraries for TCR beta were prepared with iRepertoire HTBI primers and Arm-PCR of CDR3 regions. TCRdb passed the multiplex PCR reads through MiXCR, listing each CDR3 protein once. The sample contains roughly 260,000 distinct CDR3 sequences, 15% to 20% of which appear only once. The sample also formed part of further work on T cells in Graves' hyperthyroidism and ophthalmopathy.

Sequencing was performed on peripheral blood mononuclear cells (PBMCs), taken at new diagnosis, from a patient treated with antithyroid drugs. Source of these receptors: a woman in her twenties or thirties with Graves disease.

The chain joins TRBV19 to TRBJ1-5; a possible D gene is TRBD1 (6 bases). The V end was cut by 7 bases, the J end by 3 bases, with 13 bases between. Per the germline V gene, CDR1 is LNHDA and CDR2 is SQIVND (reference sequence). The length of the CDR3 is 14 residues. The chain's CDR3 is CASKFWDNNQPQHF. The CDR3 DNA reads TGTGCCAGTAAATTCTGGGACAACAATCAGCCCCAGCATTTT.

This clonotype was seen many times. V gene TRBV12-3 or TRBV12-4 combines with J gene TRBJ1-4; D gene uncertain. This CDR3 has 13 residues. Trimming removed 6 bases from V and 0 bases from J, with 5 bases in between. The DNA for the CDR3 is TGTGCCAGCAGCACTGCAACTAATGAAAAACTGTTTTTT. Translated, it gives CASSTATNEKLFF.

V and J are TRBV7-7 and TRBJ2-2; 7 bases are shared with TRBD2. Germline V gene data show CDR1 as SSHAT and CDR2 as FNYEAQ (reference sequence). V lost 1 base to trimming and J lost 3 bases; unmatched junction nucleotides: 5. The CDR3 is 16 amino acids. The CDR3: CASSLGRLADTGELFF. CDR3 DNA: TGTGCCAGCAGCTTAGGGCGGCTAGCGGACACCGGGGAGCTGTTTTTT.

The chain couples TRBV25-1 to TRBJ2-1; TRBD1 matches at 7 bases. This CDR3 contains 14 residues. Germline lookup yields CDR1 MGHDK and CDR2 SYGVNS. The ends lost 4 bases at V and 3 bases at J; junction bases unmatched: 3. CDR3 sequence (DNA): TGTGCCAGCAGTGGGGGACAGATCTACAATGAGCAGTTCTTC. Encoded protein: CASSGGQIYNEQFF.

This clonotype was seen many times. The chain carries TRBV20-1 and TRBJ1-2; TRBD1 is a possible D gene (6 bases). Germline lookup yields CDR1 DFQATT and CDR2 SNEGSKA (reference sequence). CDR3 size: 13 residues. The V gene lost 2 bases and the J gene lost 6 bases, with 13 bases spanning the gap. Written as DNA, the CDR3 is TGCAGTGCTAGACTACAGGGATATCATGGCTACACCTTC. It translates to CSARLQGYHGYTF.

This clonotype has ten or more counts. The V and J genes are TRBV20-1 and TRBJ2-3; D is unclear. V lost 0 bases, J lost 1 base, and 11 bases lay in between. In germline, CDR1 is DFQATT, CDR2 SNEGSKA (reference sequence). The CDR3 totals 15 residues. CDR3 in amino acids: CSARDLSKGTDTQYF. The CDR3 DNA reads TGCAGTGCTAGAGATCTCTCCAAAGGCACAGATACGCAGTATTTT.

CDR3 protein: CSARGLGTSAYNEQFF. The CDR3 DNA reads as TGCAGTGCTAGGGGGTTGGGGACTAGCGCCTACAATGAGCAGTTCTTC. This chain links TRBV20-1 with TRBJ2-1, with 10 bases fitting TRBD2. The germline gives CDR1 DFQATT, CDR2 SNEGSKA (reference sequence). Trimming cost V 3 bases and J 2 bases; bases outside gene matches: 7. CDR3 length: 16 amino acids.

This clonotype appeared many times. The chain links TRBV20-1 to TRBJ1-2; 9 nucleotides match TRBD1. The CDR3 spans 12 residues. Looked up from germline, CDR1 is DFQATT and CDR2 is SNEGSKA (reference sequence). J was trimmed by 8 bases and V by 6 bases; bases with no gene match: 7. The CDR3 sequence is CSATGGGGGYTF. The CDR3 DNA sequence: TGCAGTGCGACAGGGGGAGGGGGCGGCTACACCTTC.

The chain is built from TRBV4-1 and TRBJ1-2; D is possibly TRBD1 (5 bases). This CDR3 has 16 residues. Germline V lookup: CDR1 MGHRA, CDR2 YSYEKL. The V end lost 1 base, the J end lost 3 bases, and 15 bases lay between the germline ends. The CDR3 coding sequence is TGCGCCAGCAGCCAAGTTGGGGCCTCGTCTTACTATGGCTACACCTTC. Its translation is CASSQVGASSYYGYTF.

This clonotype was observed at least ten times. CDR3 sequence: CASSFTWEGEQFF. CDR3 nucleotides: TGTGCCAGCAGCTTCACGTGGGAAGGAGAGCAGTTCTTC. The rearrangement joins TRBV5-4 to TRBJ2-1; the D is unclear. CDR3 length: 13 amino acids. Germline CDR1 reads SGHNT; CDR2 reads YYREEE (reference sequence). V lost 2 bases, J lost 10 bases, and 13 bases lay in between.

For the CDR3, the DNA is TGCGCCACCCAGGGAATACAAGAGACCCAGTACTTC. Encoded protein: CATQGIQETQYF. The rearrangement links TRBV10-2 to TRBJ2-5; tentative D call: TRBD1 (5 bases). V dropped 10 bases and J dropped 2 bases, with 11 bases sitting between them. The CDR3 has 12 amino acids. Germline-derived CDR1 and CDR2 are WSHSY and SAAADI.

This clonotype occurred many times. The chain uses TRBV12-3 or TRBV12-4 and TRBJ1-2; no definite D call. Trimming stripped 8 bases from V and 8 bases from J, with 9 bases between. CDR3 length: 10 residues. CDR3 region: CASGSAGYTF. The CDR3 DNA follows: TGTGCCAGCGGGTCCGCCGGCTACACCTTC.

This clonotype was seen many times. The chain couples TRBV5-8 to TRBJ2-7; D call uncertain. The CDR3 is 12 amino acids. Deletions cut 0 bases from V and 10 bases from J, with 11 bases between. Germline loops: CDR1 SGHTS, CDR2 YDEGEE. The CDR3, as DNA: TGTGCCAGCAGCTTGGCCGCGATCTCCCAGTACTTC. Its translation is CASSLAAISQYF.

The rearrangement uses TRBV6-2 or TRBV6-3 and TRBJ2-1; D perhaps matches TRBD1 (5 bases). CDR3 length: 15 amino acids. Germline values: CDR1 MNHEY, CDR2 SVGEGT. Trimming shortened V by 5 bases and J by 1 base, and 12 bases separated the two germline ends. CDR3 sequence (DNA): TGTGCCAGCAGTGAAATGGCAGGGTCCTACAATGAGCAGTTCTTC. The encoded protein is CASSEMAGSYNEQFF.

This clonotype was counted ten times or more. This chain uses TRBV3-1 with TRBJ1-1; D is undetermined. This CDR3 spans 11 amino acids. Trimming stripped 0 bases from V and 7 bases from J, with 3 bases between. CDR1 and CDR2 from the germline V gene are LGHDT and YNNKEL (reference sequence). This chain's CDR3 is CASSQESEAFF. The CDR3 bases are TGTGCCAGCAGCCAAGAAAGTGAAGCTTTCTTT. The variable domain in full, with the rest retrieved from reference TRBV3-1 and TRBJ1-1, is DTAVSQTPKYLVTQMGNDKSIKCEQNLGHDTMYWYKQDSKKFLKIMFSYNNKELIINETVPNRFSPKSPDKAHLNLHINSLELGDSAVYFCASSQESEAFFGQGTRLTVV.

This clonotype was observed many times. The rearrangement uses TRBV7-9 and TRBJ2-5, with D uncertain. From germline, CDR1 is SEHNR and CDR2 FQNEAQ (reference sequence). V dropped 6 bases and J dropped 2 bases, with 16 bases sitting between them. This CDR3 contains 15 residues. CDR3 nucleotides: TGTGCCAGCAGTCTGACTTCTTTGGGACAAGAGACCCAGTACTTC. As protein: CASSLTSLGQETQYF.

V and J are TRBV19 and TRBJ1-2; D may be TRBD1 (5 bases). V lost 3 bases and J lost 6, with 8 bases in between. Germline V gene lookup returns CDR1 LNHDA and CDR2 SQIVND (reference sequence). The CDR3 spans 12 residues. The CDR3 region has the DNA TGTGCCAGTAGTATGGGGGGGAATGGCTACACCTTC. Its protein product is CASSMGGNGYTF.

A few counts support this clonotype. V is TRBV5-4 and J is TRBJ2-1; D is possibly TRBD1 (7 bases). The J call may not be correct, given that the DNA end is closer to TRBJ2-5. The CDR3 contains 14 residues. Germline CDR1 is SGHNT and CDR2 is YYREEE (reference sequence). CDR3 residues: CASSSGGSGETQYF. The CDR3 DNA reads TGTGCCAGCAGCTCAGGGGGGTCTGGAGAGACCCAGTACTTC.

This clonotype was seen at least ten times. The rearrangement links TRBV9 to TRBJ1-5, with a tentative D call TRBD1 (6 bases). Trimming took 0 bases from V and 0 from J, leaving 10 bases between them. The germline V gene has CDR1 SGDLS and CDR2 YYNGEE. The CDR3 is 16 residues long. The CDR3 DNA sequence: TGTGCCAGCAGCGTAGGGACAGAGTATAGCAATCAGCCCCAGCATTTT. It codes for CASSVGTEYSNQPQHF. The variable domain in full, with the rest retrieved from reference TRBV9 and TRBJ1-5, is DSGVTQTPKHLITATGQRVTLRCSPRSGDLSVYWYQQSLDQGLQFLIQYYNGEERAKGNILERFSAQQFPDLHSELNLSSLELGDSALYFCASSVGTEYSNQPQHFGDGTRLSIL.

This clonotype was picked up many times. The V call is TRBV5-1, the J call TRBJ2-1; tentatively, D is TRBD1 (6 bases). The CDR3 length is 13 residues. Germline values: CDR1 SGHRS, CDR2 YFSETQ. V lost 0 bases and J lost 7, with 8 bases in between. The DNA for the CDR3 is TGCGCCAGCAGCTTGGACAGGGAAAATGAGCAGTTCTTC. Amino acid sequence: CASSLDRENEQFF.

This clonotype was recorded a few times. The CDR3 protein is CASTETSGGEQFF. The CDR3 bases are TGTGCCAGCACGGAGACTAGCGGGGGTGAGCAGTTCTTC. This chain links TRBV6-1 with TRBJ2-1; 12 positions match TRBD2. The CDR3 spans 13 residues. The V and J ends lost 7 bases and 9 bases, in that order; junction bases with no gene match: 4. Germline V lookup: CDR1 MNHNS, CDR2 SASEGT.

The rearrangement joins TRBV30 to TRBJ2-7; the D is unclear. The germline CDR1 and CDR2 sequences are GTSNPN and SVGIG (reference sequence). This CDR3 region has 13 residues. Deletions cut 2 bases from V and 1 base from J, with 9 bases between. The CDR3 spells CAWSIGQSYEQYF. In nucleotides, the CDR3 is TGTGCCTGGAGTATAGGGCAGTCCTACGAGCAGTACTTC.

This clonotype appeared many times. This rearrangement joins TRBV29-1 to TRBJ1-5; TRBD1 is a possible D gene (5 bases). The CDR3 runs 16 residues. Germline CDR1 SQVTM, CDR2 ANQGSEA. V was trimmed by 4 bases and J by 2 bases, leaving 18 bases between them. In DNA, the CDR3 is TGCAGCGTTGTTTTTTTGGGGAAAGGGGGCAATCAGCCCCAGCATTTT. Amino acids: CSVVFLGKGGNQPQHF.

Ten or more counts support this clonotype. The chain carries TRBV7-9 and TRBJ1-6, with 7 bases fitting TRBD1. Per the germline V gene, CDR1 is SEHNR and CDR2 is FQNEAQ (reference sequence). The trim removed 2 bases at V and 7 bases at J, leaving 8 bases unmatched. CDR3 size: 16 residues. The CDR3: CASSLTRDRWNSPLHF. The DNA of the CDR3 is TGTGCCAGCAGCTTAACGAGGGACAGATGGAATTCACCCCTCCACTTT. Combining the CDR3 with reference TRBV7-9 and TRBJ1-6 gives the whole variable domain DTGVSQNPRHKITKRGQNVTFRCDPISEHNRLYWYRQTLGQGPEFLTYFQNEAQLEKSRLLSDRFSAERPKGSFSTLEIQRTEQGDSAMYLCASSLTRDRWNSPLHFGNGTRLTVT.